Below are 22 T cell receptor beta chains sequenced from a single sample in a study of T cell repertoires in cytomegalovirus infection. A single record per CDR3 protein comes from TCRdb applying MiXCR to the reads. Of approximately 990,000 distinct CDR3 sequences listed, roughly 31% were seen once; the top ten hold about an eighth. Antigen specificity for these receptors is unknown. Material: cultured CD8+ T cells from PBMCs, obtained from culture after CMV antigen stimulation. These receptor sequences come from a human donor in good health (CMV status not recorded). Some clones in this sample may be carry-over from other donors' samples.

V gene TRBV4-1 combines with J gene TRBJ1-1; D call uncertain. The length of the CDR3 is 15 residues. Trimming cost V 0 bases and J 0 bases, with 8 bases left between them. Germline V CDR1 and CDR2: MGHRA, YSYEKL. The CDR3 nucleotides are TGCGCCAGCAGCCAAGAGGGCACCATGAACACTGAAGCTTTCTTT. Amino acid sequence: CASSQEGTMNTEAFF.

The chain carries TRBV20-1 and TRBJ2-7; 12 bases agree with TRBD2. The V gene's germline CDR1 is DFQATT and CDR2 SNEGSKA (reference sequence). This CDR3 comprises 15 residues. J gave up 5 bases and V 1 base, and 6 bases lay outside the gene matches. Here the CDR3 reads CSARALAGGPHEQYV. In DNA form, the CDR3 reads TGCAGTGCTAGAGCCCTAGCGGGGGGGCCCCACGAGCAGTACGTC.

In regard to this clonotype: This could be a read error, since a much larger clone is one nucleotide away. J is TRBJ2-1 and V is TRBV7-2; D is unclear. The germline V and J ends were trimmed by 0 bases and 11 bases, with 14 bases remaining between them. The CDR3 consists of 14 residues. From germline, CDR1 is SGHTA and CDR2 FQGNSA. CDR3 DNA sequence: TGTGCCAGCAGCTTAGCACCGAGCGTGGAGAAGCAGTTCTTC. Translating it yields CASSLAPSVEKQFF.

The chain carries TRBV27 and TRBJ1-1; 9 bases are shared with TRBD1. There are 14 residues in the CDR3. Germline V CDR1 and CDR2: MNHEY, SMNVEV (reference sequence). The J segment lost 8 bases and the V segment lost 6 bases, leaving 10 bases of the junction unmatched. CDR3 nucleotide sequence: TGTGCCAGCAGGGTCACAGGGGGCGGGAAAGAAGCTTTCTTT. Translation gives CASRVTGGGKEAFF.

Ten or more counts support this clonotype. This chain links TRBV7-6 with TRBJ2-1, with no clear D. CDR3 size: 13 residues. The V end was cut by 0 bases, the J end by 12 bases, with 12 bases between. Germline values: CDR1 SGHVS, CDR2 FNYEAQ. The CDR3 protein is CASSLAPGQLQFF. CDR3 DNA sequence: TGTGCCAGCAGCTTAGCCCCGGGTCAGCTGCAGTTCTTC.

This clonotype was detected ten times or more. The V gene is TRBV24-1, the J gene TRBJ1-5; D not resolved. This CDR3 has 12 residues. The germline V gene encodes CDR1 KGHDR and CDR2 SFDVKD. V lost 4 bases, J lost 4 bases, and 4 bases lay in between. For the CDR3, the DNA is TGTGCCACCAGTGACCAGAATCAGCCCCAGCATTTT. Translation: CATSDQNQPQHF.

This chain links TRBV11-1 with TRBJ2-7, with TRBD2 as a possible D gene (6 bases). Trimming cost V 5 bases and J 3 bases, with 11 bases left between them. CDR1 and CDR2 from the germline V gene are SGHAT and FQDESV (reference sequence). CDR3 length: 13 amino acids. For the CDR3, the DNA is TGTGCCAGCAGCCTTTGGGGGGACTACGAGCAGTACTTC. Translating it yields CASSLWGDYEQYF.

This clonotype was seen only a few times. The V call is TRBV28, the J call TRBJ1-1, with 8 bases fitting TRBD1. With 6 bases clipped from V and 6 bases from J, the junction kept 15 bases outside the gene matches. This CDR3 has 16 residues. Germline V lookup: CDR1 MDHEN, CDR2 SYDVKM. The CDR3 spells CASSEGLDRDRSEAFF. The CDR3 nucleotides are TGTGCCAGCAGCGAGGGACTGGACAGGGATCGGTCTGAAGCTTTCTTT.

V gene TRBV19 combines with J gene TRBJ1-5; 9 positions agree with TRBD1. The germline V gene has CDR1 LNHDA and CDR2 SQIVND (reference sequence). Losses at the gene ends were 6 bases for V and 6 bases for J; bases not matched to a gene: 6. This CDR3 spans 14 amino acids. The CDR3 protein is CASRWTGAGQPQHF. The CDR3 DNA follows: TGTGCCAGTAGGTGGACAGGGGCGGGTCAGCCCCAGCATTTT.

V usage is TRBV5-6 and J usage is TRBJ1-5; D is unresolved. CDR1 is SGHDT and CDR2 is YYEEEE in the germline V gene. Trimming took off 3 bases at V and 8 bases at J, with 15 bases between the two ends. The CDR3 is made up of 14 amino acids. CDR3 protein: CASSSGRPMEPQHF. CDR3 sequence (DNA): TGTGCCAGCAGCTCGGGCCGGCCTATGGAGCCCCAGCATTTT.

This clonotype was seen at least ten times. The chain combines TRBV25-1 with TRBJ2-5; a possible D gene is TRBD2 (7 bases). Trimming left V 5 bases short and J 3 bases short, with 13 bases between. The CDR3 is made up of 14 amino acids. Per the germline V gene, CDR1 is MGHDK and CDR2 is SYGVNS. CDR3 coding DNA: TGTGCCAGCAGTCTAGGGGGGACTAAAGAGACCCAGTACTTC. As protein: CASSLGGTKETQYF.

The chain joins TRBV28 to TRBJ2-3; D is undetermined. The germline V gene encodes CDR1 MDHEN and CDR2 SYDVKM. The CDR3 loop spans 13 amino acids. The V and J ends lost 8 bases and 1 base respectively, with 10 bases between them. The CDR3 sequence: CASLLLGTDTQYF. CDR3 sequence (DNA): TGTGCCAGCCTTCTCCTAGGCACAGATACGCAGTATTTT.

This clonotype was picked up a small number of times. V usage is TRBV27 and J usage is TRBJ2-7; 7 bases are shared with TRBD2. V lost 3 bases, J lost 2 bases, and 10 bases stayed unmatched. CDR1 is MNHEY, CDR2 SMNVEV, per germline (reference sequence). This CDR3 is built from 16 residues. CDR3: CASSFSVGGYPYEQYF. The CDR3 nucleotides read TGTGCCAGCAGTTTTTCGGTGGGGGGGTACCCCTACGAGCAGTACTTC.

There are many counts of this clonotype. The rearrangement joins TRBV6-1 to TRBJ2-2, with a possible D match to TRBD2 (5 bases). Trimming took 3 bases from V and 4 from J, leaving 12 bases between them. Germline CDR1 MNHNS, CDR2 SASEGT. This CDR3 has 15 amino acids. This CDR3 is CASSEGVVATGELFF. The CDR3 DNA is TGTGCCAGCAGTGAGGGAGTGGTGGCCACCGGGGAGCTGTTTTTT.

V and J are TRBV6-2 or TRBV6-3 and TRBJ1-1, with a possible D match to TRBD1 (5 bases). The CDR3 contains 14 residues. Germline lookup yields CDR1 MNHEY and CDR2 SVGEGT. V was cut by 7 bases and J by 0 bases, with 12 bases left in between. This chain's CDR3 is CASIPGTVNTEAFF. The CDR3 DNA reads TGTGCCAGCATTCCCGGGACGGTGAACACTGAAGCTTTCTTT.

J is TRBJ1-6 and V is TRBV7-9, with unresolved D. The CDR3 totals 13 residues. Trimming removed 5 bases at V and 7 bases at J, with 9 bases between. Looked up from germline, CDR1 is SEHNR and CDR2 is FQNEAQ (reference sequence). DNA for the CDR3: TGTGCCAGCAGCGAGCCGTGGAATTCACCCCTCCACTTT. This gives the protein CASSEPWNSPLHF.

The table lists this clonotype with a few counts. The CDR3 here is CASNPGGGLNEQFF. DNA for the CDR3: TGTGCCAGCAACCCGGGCGGGGGCTTGAATGAGCAGTTCTTC. The chain combines TRBV7-9 with TRBJ2-1, with a possible D match to TRBD2 (7 bases). Germline V gives CDR1 SEHNR, CDR2 FQNEAQ (reference sequence). This CDR3 is built from 14 residues. Trimming stripped 7 bases from V and 7 bases from J, with 17 bases between.

The chain uses TRBV7-9 and TRBJ1-5, with 8 bases matching TRBD1. The CDR3 contains 16 residues. J was trimmed by 3 bases and V by 5 bases; bases with no gene match: 9. Germline-derived CDR1 and CDR2 are SEHNR and FQNEAQ (reference sequence). The CDR3 region has the DNA TGTGCCAGCAGCCCAAAGGCGACAGGGGTCAATCAGCCCCAGCATTTT. Amino acid sequence: CASSPKATGVNQPQHF.

The gene calls are TRBV11-3 and TRBJ2-1, with 8 positions matching TRBD2. Germline-derived CDR1 and CDR2 are SGHNT and YENEEA. With 5 bases clipped from V and 6 bases from J, the junction kept 6 bases outside the gene matches. The CDR3 extends over 14 amino acids. The CDR3 loop is CASSRAGGLNEQFF. The DNA of the CDR3 is TGTGCCAGCAGCAGGGCGGGGGGACTCAATGAGCAGTTCTTC.

This clonotype was counted ten times or more. The chain carries TRBV7-9 and TRBJ1-3; D unclear. The CDR3 consists of 17 residues. CDR1 and CDR2 (germline): SEHNR, FQNEAQ (reference sequence). Trimming shortened V by 5 bases and J by 0 bases, and 17 bases separated the two germline ends. The CDR3 spells CASSLGRGGSSGNTIYF. In nucleotides, the CDR3 is TGTGCCAGCAGCCTCGGAAGAGGCGGGAGCTCTGGAAACACCATATATTTT. Filled out from reference TRBV7-9 and TRBJ1-3, the complete variable domain reads DTGVSQNPRHKITKRGQNVTFRCDPISEHNRLYWYRQTLGQGPEFLTYFQNEAQLEKSRLLSDRFSAERPKGSFSTLEIQRTEQGDSAMYLCASSLGRGGSSGNTIYFGEGSWLTVV.

This clonotype was picked up a small number of times. The chain uses TRBV27 and TRBJ2-7; the match to TRBD2 covers 14 bases. The trim removed 4 bases at V and 7 bases at J, leaving 9 bases unmatched. The CDR3 extends over 16 amino acids. Germline values: CDR1 MNHEY, CDR2 SMNVEV (reference sequence). The CDR3 reads CASSSGLAGGLGEQYF. CDR3 bases: TGTGCCAGCAGTTCAGGACTAGCGGGGGGCCTGGGGGAGCAGTACTTC.

This clonotype was recorded a few times. A much larger clone lies a single base off, so this may be a read error. V usage is TRBV7-9 and J usage is TRBJ1-1, with 7 bases aligning to TRBD1. CDR3 size: 14 residues. Trimming took 3 bases from V and 3 from J; bases not matched to a gene: 4. Per germline, CDR1 SEHNR and CDR2 FQNEAQ (reference sequence). DNA of the CDR3: TGTGCCAGCAGCTTTGGCAGGGGGTACACTGAAGCTTTCTTT. Protein: CASSFGRGYTEAFF.